The 20 T cell receptor beta chains below were found in one sample sequenced in a study of vaccination and CD4 T cells after COVID-19. The treatment was: roughly 11-day PBMC culture with coronavirus spike peptide pools or control peptides (ViraFEST assay). The Oncomine TCR Beta short-read assay sequenced DNA from cultured CD4+ T cells. From the PCR reads, TCRdb called clonotypes with MiXCR, one entry per CDR3 protein. The sample has around 20,000 distinct CDR3 sequences, around 38% seen once; the top ten hold around 27%. For these receptors, no antigen is known. Sequenced material: CD4+ T cells from blood, cultured in vitro, taken before SARS-CoV-2 vaccination. Source of these receptors: a human donor who received a COVID-19 vaccine.

A remark on this clonotype: Likely a read error: the CDR3 ends without its conserved phenylalanine or tryptophan. This rearrangement joins TRBV24-1 to TRBJ2-1, with 10 bases lining up with TRBD2. Germline loops: CDR1 KGHDR, CDR2 SFDVKD. This CDR3 comprises 16 residues. Trimming at V came to 3 bases and at J to 7 bases, leaving 8 bases not matched to a gene. The CDR3 here is CATSDILAGEINEQFL. The DNA of the CDR3 is TGTGCCACCAGTGATATTCTAGCGGGGGAAATTAATGAGCAGTTCCTC.

The V gene is TRBV18, the J gene TRBJ1-1; 8 bases map to TRBD1. This CDR3 spans 15 amino acids. Germline trimming cut 3 bases from V and 3 bases from J; bases unmatched to any gene: 6. The germline gives CDR1 KGHSH, CDR2 LQKENI. The CDR3 DNA sequence: TGTGCCAGCTCACCTAGACAGGGGTTTGACACTGAAGCTTTCTTT. This sequence encodes CASSPRQGFDTEAFF.

This clonotype was seen a few times. The CDR3 does not close with the conserved phenylalanine or tryptophan, likely indicating a read error. V gene TRBV5-4 combines with J gene TRBJ2-3; 9 bases agree with TRBD1. The CDR3 has 14 amino acids. Germline V gives CDR1 SGHNT, CDR2 YYREEE (reference sequence). V was clipped by 5 bases and J by 3 bases; unmatched bases: 4. Here the CDR3 reads CASRGTGRTDTQYL. The CDR3 DNA reads TGTGCCAGCAGGGGGACAGGGCGGACAGATACGCAGTATCTT.

This clonotype was observed a handful of times. The chain recombines TRBV30 with TRBJ1-3; 11 bases fit TRBD1. V shed 3 bases, J shed 1 base, and the junction held 2 bases outside the gene matches. The CDR3 sequence is 15 residues long. Germline CDR1 and CDR2: GTSNPN and SVGIG (reference sequence). CDR3 coding DNA: TGTGCCTGGAGGGGACAGGGGGTTTCTGGAAACACCATATATTTT. Protein: CAWRGQGVSGNTIYF. Full variable domain (rest looked up from reference TRBV30 and TRBJ1-3): SQTIHQWPATLVQPVGSPLSLECTVEGTSNPNLYWYRQAAGRGLQLLFYSVGIGQISSEVPQNLSASRPQDRQFILSSKKLLLSDSGFYLCAWRGQGVSGNTIYFGEGSWLTVV.

The table lists this clonotype with a few counts. The genes are TRBV7-9 and TRBJ2-6; TRBD1 or TRBD2 may be the D gene (6 bases each). The ends were cut back, 2 bases at V and 4 bases at J, with 12 bases in the middle. The germline CDR1 and CDR2 sequences are SEHNR and FQNEAQ (reference sequence). The CDR3 runs to 16 residues. The CDR3, as DNA: TGTGCCAGCAGCTTATGGGGGGCCTCCGGGGCCAACGTCCTGACTTTC. Translation: CASSLWGASGANVLTF.

This clonotype has more than one count but fewer than ten. The rearrangement uses TRBV10-2 and TRBJ1-6; TRBD1 is a possible D gene (5 bases). V was trimmed by 7 bases and J by 8 bases, leaving 9 bases between them. The CDR3 consists of 12 residues. Germline CDR1 reads WSHSY; CDR2 reads SAAADI. CDR3 in DNA: TGCGCCAGCACCCGGGGCGATTCACCCCTCCACTTT. This encodes CASTRGDSPLHF.

J is TRBJ2-3 and V is TRBV18, with 8 bases identical to TRBD1. V lost 4 bases, J lost 3 bases, and 12 bases stayed unmatched. This CDR3 contains 17 residues. Germline CDR1 KGHSH, CDR2 LQKENI. This chain's CDR3 is CASSLGTGRVVTDTQYF. In nucleotides, the CDR3 is TGTGCCAGCTCACTCGGGACAGGAAGAGTGGTGACAGATACGCAGTATTTT.

The table lists this clonotype with a count of one. V usage is TRBV6-5 and J usage is TRBJ1-4, with TRBD1 as a possible D gene (5 bases). The CDR3 extends over 14 amino acids. Germline V gene data show CDR1 as MNHEY and CDR2 as SVGAGI. The ends were cut back, 2 bases at V and 4 bases at J, with 8 bases in the middle. The chain's CDR3 is CASSYEGINEKLFF. The CDR3 DNA follows: TGTGCCAGCAGTTACGAGGGGATTAATGAAAAACTGTTTTTT.

J is TRBJ1-1 and V is TRBV29-1; the match to TRBD1 covers 8 bases. CDR1 is SQVTM, CDR2 ANQGSEA, per germline. The CDR3 is 15 amino acids. V gave up 5 bases and J gave up 4 bases; unmatched junction bases: 12. The CDR3 DNA follows: TGCAGCGTTCGGGGCAGGGGGCGAAAGGGCACTGAAGCTTTCTTT. Amino acid sequence: CSVRGRGRKGTEAFF.

This clonotype was detected a few times. This chain uses TRBV19 with TRBJ2-7; a weak D match, TRBD1 (6 bases). From germline, CDR1 is LNHDA and CDR2 SQIVND (reference sequence). V lost 5 bases to trimming and J lost 3 bases, with 14 bases between them. This CDR3 has 14 residues. The CDR3 nucleotides read TGTGCCAGTAGTCCCGGGGCAGGGGACTACGAGCAGTACTTC. Translated, it gives CASSPGAGDYEQYF.

This chain joins TRBV10-3 and TRBJ1-5; D call uncertain. Per the germline V gene, CDR1 is ENHRY and CDR2 is SYGVKD. Trimming left V 4 bases short and J 9 bases short, with 13 bases between. The CDR3 contains 13 residues. The CDR3 DNA follows: TGTGCCATCAGTGGGGATGCCTTTGGGCCCCAGCATTTT. Amino acid sequence: CAISGDAFGPQHF.

This clonotype has more than one count but fewer than ten. The genes are TRBV10-3 and TRBJ2-1, with 11 bases matching TRBD1. CDR3 size: 17 residues. The junction had 8 bases not matched to a gene; V was cut back by 3 bases and J by 4 bases. Germline V CDR1 and CDR2: ENHRY, SYGVKD. CDR3 in amino acids: CAISDDYRDRGYNEQFF. CDR3 coding DNA: TGTGCCATCAGTGACGATTACCGGGACAGGGGGTACAATGAGCAGTTCTTC.

The rearrangement joins TRBV20-1 to TRBJ1-5; unclear D gene. V gave up 0 bases and J gave up 0 bases, with 6 bases separating them. Germline V gives CDR1 DFQATT, CDR2 SNEGSKA (reference sequence). CDR3 size: 14 residues. The CDR3: CSARDGYSNQPQHF. In DNA form, the CDR3 reads TGCAGTGCTAGAGACGGTTATAGCAATCAGCCCCAGCATTTT.

This clonotype showed up just a few times. The genes are TRBV20-1 and TRBJ1-6, with D hard to call. Germline-derived CDR1 and CDR2 are DFQATT and SNEGSKA (reference sequence). The CDR3 sequence is 14 residues long. Trimming pared 3 bases from V and 5 bases from J, leaving 11 bases between. The CDR3 here is CSASSGNHNSPLHF. For the CDR3, the DNA is TGCAGTGCTAGCTCGGGGAACCATAATTCACCCCTCCACTTT.

This clonotype has just a few counts. The CDR3 sequence is CASSIEPTTSLHF. The DNA of the CDR3 is TGTGCCAGTAGTATAGAGCCCACCACATCCCTCCACTTT. The genes are TRBV19 and TRBJ1-6; D remains ambiguous. Germline CDR1 is LNHDA and CDR2 is SQIVND (reference sequence). The V end lost 0 bases, the J end lost 14 bases, and 11 bases lay between the germline ends. This CDR3 is built from 13 residues.

The J gene is TRBJ2-3, the V gene TRBV10-2; 9 nucleotides align to TRBD1. The CDR3 runs 14 residues. The junction had 9 bases not matched to a gene; V was cut back by 10 bases and J by 4 bases. Germline V lookup: CDR1 WSHSY, CDR2 SAAADI. This chain's CDR3 is CAISTGGVADTQYF. Written as DNA, the CDR3 is TGCGCCATATCGACAGGGGGGGTGGCAGATACGCAGTATTTT.

The chain is built from TRBV20-1 and TRBJ1-1, with 7 bases matching TRBD1. This CDR3 spans 13 amino acids. Germline CDR1 and CDR2: DFQATT and SNEGSKA (reference sequence). V trimming: 5 bases; J trimming: 3 bases; junction bases outside the gene matches: 6. CDR3 bases: TGCAGTGCTTCCACAGGGGATGACACTGAAGCTTTCTTT. Amino acid sequence: CSASTGDDTEAFF.

This clonotype was detected a few times. The rearrangement links TRBV7-8 to TRBJ1-2; D is unclear. The germline V and J ends were trimmed by 4 bases and 8 bases, with 14 bases remaining between them. In germline, CDR1 is SGHVS, CDR2 FQNEAQ. The CDR3 spans 13 residues. In nucleotides, the CDR3 is TGTGCCAGCAGCTCCCCGAGGGTTTACGGCTACACCTTC. It encodes CASSSPRVYGYTF. The variable domain in full, with the rest retrieved from reference TRBV7-8 and TRBJ1-2, is GAGVSQSPRYKVAKRGQDVALRCDPISGHVSLFWYQQALGQGPEFLTYFQNEAQLDKSGLPSDRFFAERPEGSVSTLKIQRTQQEDSAVYLCASSSPRVYGYTFGSGTRLTVV.

V gene TRBV9 combines with J gene TRBJ2-7; the D gene is possibly TRBD2 (6 bases). Trimming cost V 3 bases and J 0 bases, with 13 bases left between them. CDR3 length: 15 residues. Germline V gives CDR1 SGDLS, CDR2 YYNGEE. The CDR3 sequence is CASSARTSSSYEQYF. The CDR3 coding sequence is TGTGCCAGCAGCGCCCGTACTAGCAGCTCCTACGAGCAGTACTTC.

This clonotype appeared a few times. V is TRBV20-1 and J is TRBJ1-2; 7 nucleotides match TRBD1. Per the germline V gene, CDR1 is DFQATT and CDR2 is SNEGSKA (reference sequence). CDR3 length: 15 amino acids. The V and J ends lost 2 bases and 2 bases, in that order; junction bases with no gene match: 8. The CDR3 nucleotides read TGCAGTGCTAGAACAGGGGACATAAGGAACTATGGCTACACCTTC. It encodes CSARTGDIRNYGYTF.